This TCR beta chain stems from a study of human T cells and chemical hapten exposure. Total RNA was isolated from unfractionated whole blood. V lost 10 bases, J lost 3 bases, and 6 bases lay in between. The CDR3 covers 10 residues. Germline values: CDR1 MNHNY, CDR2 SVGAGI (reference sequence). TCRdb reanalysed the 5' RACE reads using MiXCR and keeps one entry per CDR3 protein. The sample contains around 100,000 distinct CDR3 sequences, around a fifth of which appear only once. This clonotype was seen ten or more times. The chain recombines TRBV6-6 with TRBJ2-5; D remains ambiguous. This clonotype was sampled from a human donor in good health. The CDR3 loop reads CATKKETQYF. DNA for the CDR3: TGTGCCACCAAAAAAGAGACCCAGTACTTC.